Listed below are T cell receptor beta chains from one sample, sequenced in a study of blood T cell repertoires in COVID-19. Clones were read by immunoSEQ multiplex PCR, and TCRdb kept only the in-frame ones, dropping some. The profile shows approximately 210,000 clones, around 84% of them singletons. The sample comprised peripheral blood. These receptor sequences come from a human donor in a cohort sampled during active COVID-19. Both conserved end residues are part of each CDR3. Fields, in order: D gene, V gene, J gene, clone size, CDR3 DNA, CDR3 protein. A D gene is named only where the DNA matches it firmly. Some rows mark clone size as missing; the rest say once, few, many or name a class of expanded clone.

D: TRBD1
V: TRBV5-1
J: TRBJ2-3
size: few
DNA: TGCGCCAGCAGCTTGGAGGGACAGGGAGATACGCAGTATTTT
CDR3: CASSLEGQGDTQYF

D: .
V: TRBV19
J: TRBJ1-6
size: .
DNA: TGTGCCAGTAGTAGACAGGATTCACCCCTCCACTTT
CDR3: CASSRQDSPLHF

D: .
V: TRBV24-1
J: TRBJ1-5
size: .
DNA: TGTGCCACCAGTGAGGGGGACATGTATCAGCCCCAGCATTTT
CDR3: CATSEGDMYQPQHF

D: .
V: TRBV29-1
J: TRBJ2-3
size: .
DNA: TGCAGCGTTGGGTTGAAGAGATACACAGATACGCAGTATTTT
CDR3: CSVGLKRYTDTQYF

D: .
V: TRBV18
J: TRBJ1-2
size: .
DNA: TGTGCCAGCTCACCGGCTGTATCTAACTATGGCTACACCTTC
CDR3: CASSPAVSNYGYTF

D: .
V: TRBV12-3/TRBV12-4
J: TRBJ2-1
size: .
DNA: TGTGCCAGCAGTTTCTGGACTTACAATGAGCAGTTCTTC
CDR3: CASSFWTYNEQFF

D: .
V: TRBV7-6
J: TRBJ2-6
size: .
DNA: TGTGCCAGCAGCTTTTACTCGGACAGCTCATACTCTGGGGCCAACGTCCTGACTTTC
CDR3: CASSFYSDSSYSGANVLTF

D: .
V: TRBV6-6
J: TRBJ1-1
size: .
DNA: TGTGCCAGCAGTTACGGGTGGGCGAACACTGAAGCTTTCTTT
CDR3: CASSYGWANTEAFF

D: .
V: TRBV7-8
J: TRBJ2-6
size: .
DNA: TGTGCCAGCAGCTTAGCGGGGGGGCTTGGGGCCAACGTCCTGACTTTC
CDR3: CASSLAGGLGANVLTF

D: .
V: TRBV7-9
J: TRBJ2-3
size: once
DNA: TGTGCCAGCAGCTTTGAGTGGACGGGAAGCACAGATACGCAGTATTTT
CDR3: CASSFEWTGSTDTQYF

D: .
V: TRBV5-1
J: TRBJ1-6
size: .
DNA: TGCGCCAGCAGCTTGGTGCAGGGCAATAATTCACCCCTCCACTTT
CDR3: CASSLVQGNNSPLHF

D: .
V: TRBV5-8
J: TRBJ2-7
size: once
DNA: TGTGCCAGCAGCCCGAGACTGTACAGGATGGGCTACGAGCAGTACTTC
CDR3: CASSPRLYRMGYEQYF

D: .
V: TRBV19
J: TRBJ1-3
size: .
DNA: TGTGCCAGTACCGGACAAATCAGCTCTGGAAACACCATATATTTT
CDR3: CASTGQISSGNTIYF

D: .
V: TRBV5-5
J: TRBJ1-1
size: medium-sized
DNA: TGTGCCAGCAGCCTCCGACAGGCCACTGAAGCTTTCTTT
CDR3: CASSLRQATEAFF

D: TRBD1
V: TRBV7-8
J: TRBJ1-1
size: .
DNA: TGTGCCAGCAGCAACCGACAGGGGCCTAACACTGAAGCTTTCTTT
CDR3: CASSNRQGPNTEAFF

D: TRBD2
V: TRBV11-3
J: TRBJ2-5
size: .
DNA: TGTGCCAGCAGCTTACATGTAGGCGGGGGAAGCCAAGAGACCCAGTACTTC
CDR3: CASSLHVGGGSQETQYF

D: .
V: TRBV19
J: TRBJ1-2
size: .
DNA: TGTGCCAGTAAGGGGGATAACTATGGCTACACCTTC
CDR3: CASKGDNYGYTF

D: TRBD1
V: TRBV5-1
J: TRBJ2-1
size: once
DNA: TGCGCCAGCAGCTTGGGACAGGGGGCTATCTATGAGCAGTTCTTC
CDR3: CASSLGQGAIYEQFF

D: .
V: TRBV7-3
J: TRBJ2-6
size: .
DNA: TGTGCCAGCAGCTTCACAGGGTTTGGGGCCAACGTCCTGACTTTC
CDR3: CASSFTGFGANVLTF

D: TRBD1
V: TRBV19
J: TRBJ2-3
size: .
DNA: TGTGCCAGTAAAGTCGACAGGGCCCGAGGGGATACGCAGTATTTT
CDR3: CASKVDRARGDTQYF

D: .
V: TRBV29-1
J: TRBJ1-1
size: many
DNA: TGCAGCGTTGAAATCTCTATTCTTGAAGCTTTCTTT
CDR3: CSVEISILEAFF

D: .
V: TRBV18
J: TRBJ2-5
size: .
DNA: TGTGCCAGCTCACCACCCCGGGGAACGAGGGAGCCTCCACAGGAGACCCAGTACTTC
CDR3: CASSPPRGTREPPQETQYF

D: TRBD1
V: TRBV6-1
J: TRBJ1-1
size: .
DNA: TGTGCCAGCAGGGAAGGGGTCAGGGGGCGTACTGAAGCTTTCTTT
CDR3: CASREGVRGRTEAFF

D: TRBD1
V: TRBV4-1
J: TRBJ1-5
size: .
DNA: TGCGCCAGCAGCCAAGATGCCGGACAGGGGAATCAGCCCCAGCATTTT
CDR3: CASSQDAGQGNQPQHF

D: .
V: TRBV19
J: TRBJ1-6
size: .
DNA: TGTGCCAGTAGTCCGATGCCAGAAACATTAGGGAGCTCCTATAATTCACCCCTCCACTTT
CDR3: CASSPMPETLGSSYNSPLHF

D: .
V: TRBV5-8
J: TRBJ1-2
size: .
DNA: TGTGCCAGCGTCCGAGACACCAACTATGGCTACACCTTC
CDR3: CASVRDTNYGYTF

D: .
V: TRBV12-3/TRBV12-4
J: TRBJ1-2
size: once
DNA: TGTGCCAGCAGTCCAAATGTGGCCTATGGCTACACCTTC
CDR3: CASSPNVAYGYTF

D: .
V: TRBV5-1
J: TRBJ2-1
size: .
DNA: TGCGCCAGCAGCTCTGGGAGCCCTCTGAATGAGCAGTTCTTC
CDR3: CASSSGSPLNEQFF

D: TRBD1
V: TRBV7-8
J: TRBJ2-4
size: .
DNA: TGTGCCAGCAGCTCCGAGGGGGCGCGCGGCATTCAGTACTTC
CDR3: CASSSEGARGIQYF

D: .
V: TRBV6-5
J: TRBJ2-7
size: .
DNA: TGTGCCAGCAAGAGACGCCGGACAGACCTCTACGAGCAGTACTTC
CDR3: CASKRRRTDLYEQYF

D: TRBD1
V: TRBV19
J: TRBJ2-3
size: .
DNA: TGTGCCAGTGGGACAGCTCGCACAGATACGCAGTATTTT
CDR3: CASGTARTDTQYF

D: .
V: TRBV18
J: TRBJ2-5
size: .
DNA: TGTGCCAGCTCACCCGGGGTTAGAGAGACCCAGTACTTC
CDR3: CASSPGVRETQYF

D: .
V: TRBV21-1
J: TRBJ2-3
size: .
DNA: TGTGCCAGCAGCGCCCAGGGGGGAGATACGCAGTATTTT
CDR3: CASSAQGGDTQYF

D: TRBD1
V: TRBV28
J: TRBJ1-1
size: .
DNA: TGTGCCAGCAGTTTATGGGGGACAGGGAACACTGAAGCTTTCTTT
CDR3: CASSLWGTGNTEAFF

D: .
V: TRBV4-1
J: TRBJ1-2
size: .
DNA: TGCGCCAGCAGGCAATACCAGGGGATCCGAAGTGGCTACACCTTC
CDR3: CASRQYQGIRSGYTF

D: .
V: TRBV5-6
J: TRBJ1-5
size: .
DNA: TGTGCCAGCAGCTTGTATGTTACAGGGAAGCCCCAGCATTTT
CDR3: CASSLYVTGKPQHF

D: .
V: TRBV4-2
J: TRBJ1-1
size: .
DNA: TGTGCCAGCAGCCAAGAACCGGGGATGAACACTGAAGCTTTCTTT
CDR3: CASSQEPGMNTEAFF